Below, one T cell receptor (beta chain) is given with its context. This sample was included in a study of blood T cell repertoires in COVID-19. About the study: Sample material is recorded as cDNA or gDNA derived from T cells, B-cell-depleted T cells, or PBMCs.

Using immunoSEQ multiplex PCR, the repertoire was profiled, and TCRdb retains in-frame clones only, with some absent. The sample holds about 75,000 clones, 74% seen once. Unmatched junction bases numbered 2, after V lost 5 bases and J lost 3 bases. The CDR3 consists of 14 residues. Looked up from germline, CDR1 is SGHTA and CDR2 is FQGNSA. This chain uses TRBV7-2 with TRBJ2-1; 9 bases line up with TRBD2. The sequence came from a human donor with acute or convalescent COVID-19. The donor label of this sample is uncertain. The specimen was peripheral blood. The CDR3 coding sequence is TGTGCCAGCAGCCGCGGGGGGGGCTACAATGAGCAGTTCTTC. It codes for CASSRGGGYNEQFF.